The 9 T cell receptor beta chains below were found in one sample sequenced in a study of blood T cell repertoires in COVID-19. Produced via immunoSEQ multiplex PCR; TCRdb's table is partial and in-frame only. The sample lists hundreds of thousands of clones, just over 85% occurring once. Sequenced: PBMCs or T cells enriched from blood (not recorded which). Receptor source: a man younger than 30 who had recovered from COVID-19.

The rearrangement joins TRBV6-5 to TRBJ2-1; D is uncertain. The V gene's germline CDR1 is MNHEY and CDR2 SVGAGI. Trimming stripped 1 base from V and 6 bases from J, with 10 bases between. CDR3 length equals 14 residues. As DNA, the CDR3 is TGTGCCAGCAGTTACTTACTTAGCCCCAATGAGCAGTTCTTC. Protein: CASSYLLSPNEQFF.

CDR3 amino acids: CASSLRDRALAGAFF. In DNA form, the CDR3 reads TGTGCCAGCAGTCTCCGGGACAGGGCTCTTGCGGGAGCTTTCTTT. This sequence joins TRBV6-5 and TRBJ1-1; 9 bases fit TRBD1. From germline, CDR1 is MNHEY and CDR2 SVGAGI. The V and J ends lost 5 bases and 10 bases, in that order; junction bases with no gene match: 14. The CDR3 loop spans 15 amino acids.

CDR3 residues: CASSGQGVYNEQFF. As DNA, the CDR3 is TGTGCCAGCAGTGGGCAGGGGGTATACAATGAGCAGTTCTTC. The chain has TRBV2 and TRBJ2-1; 7 bases line up with TRBD1. Germline-derived CDR1 and CDR2 are SNHLY and FYNNEI. Trimming at V came to 4 bases and at J to 4 bases, leaving 4 bases not matched to a gene. There are 14 residues in the CDR3. Full variable domain (rest looked up from reference TRBV2 and TRBJ2-1): EPEVTQTPSHQVTQMGQEVILRCVPISNHLYFYWYRQILGQKVEFLVSFYNNEISEKSEIFDDQFSVERPDGSNFTLKIRSTKLEDSAMYFCASSGQGVYNEQFFGPGTRLTVL.

A few counts support this clone. The chain couples TRBV4-1 to TRBJ2-1; TRBD2 matches at 7 bases. Germline V lookup: CDR1 MGHRA, CDR2 YSYEKL. The CDR3 loop spans 15 amino acids. Trimming removed 4 bases from V and 6 bases from J; junction bases left unmatched: 9. CDR3 residues: CASSLLGGFVNEQFF. DNA for the CDR3: TGCGCCAGCAGCCTCCTGGGGGGGTTCGTCAATGAGCAGTTCTTC.

This clone was counted a single time. V and J are TRBV19 and TRBJ1-4; 7 nucleotides agree with TRBD1. This CDR3 is built from 11 residues. The junction had 3 bases not matched to a gene; V was cut back by 10 bases and J by 7 bases. The germline CDR1 and CDR2 sequences are LNHDA and SQIVND (reference sequence). The CDR3 protein is CATGTAEKLFF. DNA of the CDR3: TGTGCCACTGGGACAGCTGAAAAACTGTTTTTT.

The rearrangement links TRBV28 to TRBJ2-1; D call uncertain. Germline-derived CDR1 and CDR2 are MDHEN and SYDVKM. The CDR3 runs to 15 residues. The V end was cut by 7 bases, the J end by 1 base, with 14 bases between. The CDR3 loop reads CASTLLVSSYNEQFF. For the CDR3, the DNA is TGTGCCAGCACCTTGCTAGTCAGTTCCTACAATGAGCAGTTCTTC.

This clone turned up a few times. This chain connects TRBV11-2 to TRBJ2-7; TRBD1 matches 10 bases. After removal of 4 bases from V and 6 bases from J, the junction contained 15 bases not matched to a gene. The CDR3 contains 17 residues. In germline, CDR1 is SGHAT, CDR2 FQNNGV. The CDR3 sequence: CASSSNRDRGEKREQYF. The CDR3 nucleotides read TGTGCCAGCAGCTCGAACCGGGACAGGGGTGAGAAACGCGAGCAGTACTTC.

This chain connects TRBV20-1 to TRBJ1-1, with D hard to call. Looked up from germline, CDR1 is DFQATT and CDR2 is SNEGSKA (reference sequence). V lost 3 bases to trimming and J lost 5 bases, with 7 bases between them. This CDR3 is built from 11 residues. CDR3 nucleotides: TGCAGTGCTAGTCTCCTTACTGAAGCTTTCTTT. It translates to CSASLLTEAFF.

This clone has just one count. This chain joins TRBV13 and TRBJ2-3, with 13 bases aligning to TRBD2. With 5 bases clipped from V and 0 bases from J, the junction kept 17 bases outside the gene matches. The CDR3 consists of 21 residues. Germline CDR1 reads PRHDT; CDR2 reads FYEKMQ (reference sequence). CDR3 sequence (DNA): TGTGCCAGCAGCGACCTCTGGGGAGGGACTAGCGGGACCTCTAGCACAGATACGCAGTATTTT. Translated, it gives CASSDLWGGTSGTSSTDTQYF.